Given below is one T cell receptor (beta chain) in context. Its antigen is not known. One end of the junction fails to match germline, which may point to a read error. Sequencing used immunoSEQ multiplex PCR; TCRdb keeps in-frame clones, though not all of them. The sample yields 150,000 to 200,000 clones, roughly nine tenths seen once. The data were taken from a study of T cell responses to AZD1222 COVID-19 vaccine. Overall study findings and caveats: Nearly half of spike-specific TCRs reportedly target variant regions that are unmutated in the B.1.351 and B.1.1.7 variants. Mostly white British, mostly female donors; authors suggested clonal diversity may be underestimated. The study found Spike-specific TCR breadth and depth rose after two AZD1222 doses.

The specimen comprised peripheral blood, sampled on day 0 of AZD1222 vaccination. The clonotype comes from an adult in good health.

CDR3 sequence: CASSLALPGANVLTF. CDR3 sequence (DNA): TGTGCCAGCAGCCTAGCCCTCCCTGGGGCCAACGTCCTGACTTTC. V usage is TRBV7-2 and J usage is TRBJ2-6, with D possibly matching TRBD2 (5 bases). The CDR3 covers 15 residues. The germline V gene encodes CDR1 SGHTA and CDR2 FQGNSA.